In this sample, the clone carrying this TCR beta chain turned up a few times. Sequencing was performed with immunoSEQ multiplex PCR; in TCRdb, only in-frame clones are kept and a portion is missing. The sample has 57,000 or so clones, around four fifths seen once. This sample is part of a study of blood T cell repertoires in COVID-19. At the level of the study: Sources were T cells, B-cell-depleted T cells, or PBMCs; the material itself was cDNA or gDNA.

V dropped 4 bases and J dropped 10; count of bases not matched to a gene: 7. The germline CDR1 and CDR2 sequences are MNHEY and SVGAGI. This CDR3 has 14 residues. The genes are TRBV6-5 and TRBJ1-4, with 9 bases identical to TRBD1. The material sequenced was peripheral blood. This receptor was identified in a man between 65 and 85 years old with acute or convalescent COVID-19. The CDR3 loop reads CASSSPTGGAKLFF. The CDR3, as DNA: TGTGCCAGCAGTTCGCCGACAGGGGGGGCAAAACTGTTTTTT.